The text below deals with one TCR beta chain. Antigen unknown. V was trimmed by 5 bases and J by 8 bases, leaving 12 bases between them. Germline values: CDR1 MDHEN, CDR2 SYDVKM. CDR3 length: 12 residues. Here immunoSEQ multiplex PCR was the method, and the copy in TCRdb shows in-frame clones only, minus some. The repertoire includes about 110,000 clones, about 85% of them detected once, and about 3% sits in the top ten. The data originate from a study of cytomegalovirus exposure and HLA in healthy donors. Findings and caveats of the study: The study put 150 to 200 TCR beta chains on its list as cytomegalovirus-associated.

This rearrangement joins TRBV28 to TRBJ1-1; maybe TRBD1 (5 bases). This clonotype originated in a woman under 30 in good health and CMV-seronegative. The sample consisted of PBMCs. The chain's CDR3 is CASSPLGAEAFF. DNA of the CDR3: TGTGCCAGCAGTCCCCTTGGGGCGGAAGCTTTCTTT. Looking up the rest from reference TRBV28 and TRBJ1-1 gives the full variable domain: DVKVTQSSRYLVKRTGEKVFLECVQDMDHENMFWYRQDPGLGLRLIYFSYDVKMKEKGDIPEGYSVSREKKERFSLILESASTNQTSMYLCASSPLGAEAFFGQGTRLTVV.